This entry describes one T cell receptor (beta chain). Cohorts were determined from participant-reported clinical history. The entry originates in a study of blood T cell repertoires in COVID-19. Study information: T cells, B-cell-depleted T cells, or PBMCs supplied cDNA or gDNA.

Germline loops: CDR1 SGHNT, CDR2 YYREEE (reference sequence). V was clipped by 3 bases and J by 5 bases, with 11 bases between them. The CDR3 contains 14 residues. Authors' processing steps: The authors estimated nucleated cell counts from reference gene primer amplification. Assay used: immunoSEQ multiplex PCR; TCRdb lists only in-frame clones, some missing. That table is the source of V, J and clone size, and D and trimming were worked out from the DNA. The table lists over 200,000 clones, around 86% of them singletons. The sequencing input was PBMCs or T cells enriched from blood (not recorded which). This TCR derives from a man between 18 and 35 years old who had recovered from COVID-19. The genes are TRBV5-4 and TRBJ2-2, with D possibly TRBD2 on 6 matching bases. DNA of the CDR3: TGTGCCAGCAGCTGGATCGGGGGTACCGGGGAGCTGTTTTTT. Protein sequence: CASSWIGGTGELFF.